The entry below gives a single T cell receptor beta chain sequence along with its context. The missing CDR3 end, 3 residues past where the read stops, is filled in from the germline J gene. Unmatched junction bases numbered 3, after V lost 4 bases and J lost 3 bases. The CDR3 has 14 residues. Germline-derived CDR1 and CDR2 are SGHRS and YFSETQ. The sample comes from a study of Tregs in tolerant kidney transplant recipients. Sequenced by immunoSEQ multiplex PCR; TCRdb stores in-frame clones only, minus some. The repertoire table contains fewer than 40,000 clones. This receptor was obtained from a human donor who received a combined kidney and bone marrow transplant. The starting material was CD8+ T cells from blood, obtained before the transplant. The chain employs TRBV5-1 and TRBJ1-2, with 10 nucleotides matching TRBD1. The CDR3 DNA, read in part, is TGCGCCAGCAGCCCGACAGGGGGCGACTATGGC. Translation gives CASSPTGGDYG. The CDR3 in full is CASSPTGGDYGYTF. Full variable domain (outside the CDR3, taken from reference TRBV5-1 and TRBJ1-2): KAGVTQTPRYLIKTRGQQVTLSCSPISGHRSVSWYQQTPGQGLQFLFEYFSETQRNKGNFPGRFSGRQFSNSRSEMNVSTLELGDSALYLCASSPTGGDYGYTFGSGTRLTVV.